This TCR beta chain was sequenced during a study of CD8 T cells in Susac syndrome. Bulk CD8+ and CD4+ cells came from magnetic negative isolation; CD8+ TEMRA by FACS. CDR1 is MNHEY and CDR2 is SMNVEV in the germline V gene (reference sequence). The CDR3 sequence is 15 residues long. Trimming shortened V by 5 bases and J by 6 bases, and 18 bases separated the two germline ends. Random hexamers were used to reverse transcribe the RNA input (about 0.5 to 1 ug). TCRdb ran MiXCR on the immunoSEQ multiplex PCR reads and lists one entry per CDR3 protein. The profile shows about 150,000 distinct CDR3 sequences, around 96% of them singletons.

The TCR sequence derives from a human donor with Susac syndrome. The sequenced sample consisted of CD4+ T cells from PBMCs. The V call is TRBV27, the J call TRBJ2-3, with TRBD2 as a possible D gene (5 bases). CDR3 loop: CASSPLGVVRDTQYF. The CDR3 nucleotides read TGTGCCAGCAGTCCACTCGGGGTCGTTCGTGATACGCAGTATTTT.